This T cell receptor (beta chain) was sequenced for a study of shared clonotypes between healthy human individuals. This CDR3 comprises 16 residues. Germline V lookup: CDR1 MDHEN, CDR2 SYDVKM. V shed 5 bases and J shed 0 bases, with 16 bases lying between them. How the authors handled the data: Junction-only sequences without quality scores were provided by ImmunoSEQ, so filtering was different. The protocol was immunoSEQ multiplex PCR, while the TCRdb copy is restricted to in-frame clones and leaves out a portion. V and J calls and clone size come straight from that table; D and trimming were deduced from the DNA. The sample contains roughly 450,000 clones, more than 65% of which appear only once.

Sequences were obtained from PBMCs. The sequence was obtained from a woman in her thirties or forties in good health. Some clones in this sample may be carry-over from other donors' samples. The rearrangement uses TRBV28 and TRBJ1-1; D unresolved. CDR3 sequence (DNA): TGTGCCAGCAGTCAACCCCTCCTCAGGATGAACACTGAAGCTTTCTTT. This codes for CASSQPLLRMNTEAFF. Using reference TRBV28 and TRBJ1-1 for the parts outside the CDR3, the full variable domain is DVKVTQSSRYLVKRTGEKVFLECVQDMDHENMFWYRQDPGLGLRLIYFSYDVKMKEKGDIPEGYSVSREKKERFSLILESASTNQTSMYLCASSQPLLRMNTEAFFGQGTRLTVV.